This T cell receptor beta chain came from a study of control samples from healthy donors and cancer patients. Measured with immunoSEQ multiplex PCR; TCRdb has only the in-frame clones, and not every one. This table has some 99,000 clones, around nine tenths appearing once. CDR1 and CDR2 (germline): SGHNT, YYREEE (reference sequence). The CDR3 is 14 amino acids. J lost 7 bases, V lost 4 bases, and 10 bases had no gene match. What was sequenced was blood. This clonotype originated in a human donor in good health. The donor label of this sample is uncertain. The gene calls are TRBV5-4 and TRBJ2-5; TRBD1 agrees at 7 bases. The CDR3 nucleotides read TGTGCCAGCAGCCCCGACAGGGCAGACAGGACCCAGTACTTC. It specifies CASSPDRADRTQYF.